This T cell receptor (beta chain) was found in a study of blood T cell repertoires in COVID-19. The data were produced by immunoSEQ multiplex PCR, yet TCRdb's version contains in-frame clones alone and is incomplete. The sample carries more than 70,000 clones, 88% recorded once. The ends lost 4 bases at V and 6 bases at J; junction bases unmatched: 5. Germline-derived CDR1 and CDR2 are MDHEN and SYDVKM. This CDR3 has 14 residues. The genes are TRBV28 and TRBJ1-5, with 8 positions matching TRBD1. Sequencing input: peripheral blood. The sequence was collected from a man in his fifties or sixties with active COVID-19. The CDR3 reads CASSSGQGTQPQHF. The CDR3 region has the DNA TGTGCCAGCAGTTCCGGACAGGGAACTCAGCCCCAGCATTTT.